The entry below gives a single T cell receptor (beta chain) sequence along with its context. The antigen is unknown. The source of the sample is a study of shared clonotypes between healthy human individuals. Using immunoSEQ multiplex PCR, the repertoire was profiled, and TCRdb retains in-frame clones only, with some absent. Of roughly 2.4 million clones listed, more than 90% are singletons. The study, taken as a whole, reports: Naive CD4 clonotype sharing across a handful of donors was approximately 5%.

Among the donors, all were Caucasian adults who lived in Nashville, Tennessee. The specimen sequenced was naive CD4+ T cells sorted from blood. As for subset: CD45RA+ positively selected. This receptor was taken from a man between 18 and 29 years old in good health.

Here the CDR3 DNA reads TGTGCCAGCAGTGTTGGGGGTAGCACTGAAGCTTTCTTT. This encodes CASSVGGSTEAFF. The chain links TRBV2 to TRBJ1-1; possible D gene TRBD1, 5 bases. Germline V gene data show CDR1 as SNHLY and CDR2 as FYNNEI. Deletions cut 4 bases from V and 4 bases from J, with 10 bases between. CDR3 length equals 13 residues.